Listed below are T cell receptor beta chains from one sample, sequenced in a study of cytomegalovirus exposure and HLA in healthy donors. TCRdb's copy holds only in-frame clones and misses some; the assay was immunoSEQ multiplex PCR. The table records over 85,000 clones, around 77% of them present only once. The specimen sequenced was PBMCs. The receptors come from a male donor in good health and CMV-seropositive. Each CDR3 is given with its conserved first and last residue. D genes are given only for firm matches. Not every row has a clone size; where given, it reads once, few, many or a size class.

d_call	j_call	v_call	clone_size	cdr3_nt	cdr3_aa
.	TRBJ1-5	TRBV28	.	TGTGCCAGCAGTCCCCCTCATCAGCCCCAGCATTTT	CASSPPHQPQHF
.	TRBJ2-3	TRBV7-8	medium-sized	TGTGCCAGCAGCTTAGCGCGGGGACTTTCTAGCACAGATACGCAGTATTTT	CASSLARGLSSTDTQYF
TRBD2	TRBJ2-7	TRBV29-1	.	TGCAGCGTTGGGGCTAGCGGACTTGGCGAGCAGTACTTC	CSVGASGLGEQYF
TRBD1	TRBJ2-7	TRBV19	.	TGTGCCAGTAGTCAGGGGGGACAGGGCATCTCCGAGCAGTACTTC	CASSQGGQGISEQYF
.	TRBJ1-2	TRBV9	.	TGTGCCAGCAGCCCCCGCCCTGACAGTTCTAACTATGGCTACACCTTC	CASSPRPDSSNYGYTF
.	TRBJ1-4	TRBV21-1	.	TGTGCCAGCAGCAATAGGTGGGGCAATGAAAAACTGTTTTTT	CASSNRWGNEKLFF
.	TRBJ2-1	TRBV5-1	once	TGCGCCAGCAGCTTGTGGGGGGACCCATCCTACAATGAGCAGTTCTTC	CASSLWGDPSYNEQFF
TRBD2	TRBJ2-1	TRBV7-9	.	TGTGCCAGCAGCTGGCTAGCGGGAACCCACTACAATGAGCAGTTCTTC	CASSWLAGTHYNEQFF
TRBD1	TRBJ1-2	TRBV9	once	TGTGCCAGCAGCGGAAGACCCAGGGACAGGAACTATGGCTACACCTTC	CASSGRPRDRNYGYTF
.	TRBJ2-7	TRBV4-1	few	TGCGCCAGCAGCCAAGGGGCTTACTACGAGCAGTACTTC	CASSQGAYYEQYF
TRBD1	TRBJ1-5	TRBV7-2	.	TGTGCCAGCAGCTTAGCTGGAGGACAGGGCGGCAATCAGCCCCAGCATTTT	CASSLAGGQGGNQPQHF
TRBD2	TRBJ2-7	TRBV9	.	TGTGCCAGCAGCGAAGGACTAGCGGGAGGTATCTACGAGCAGTACTTC	CASSEGLAGGIYEQYF
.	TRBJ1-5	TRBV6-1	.	TGTGCCAGCAGTGCCGTAGGGGGAAGGGGCAATCAGCCCCAGCATTTT	CASSAVGGRGNQPQHF
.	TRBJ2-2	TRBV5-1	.	TGCGCCAGCAGCGCGCAACGGGGGGCCCGCACCGGGGAGCTGTTTTTT	CASSAQRGARTGELFF
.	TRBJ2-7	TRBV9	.	TGTGCCAGCAGCGTAGCGGAAACCGGGGAGCAGTACTTC	CASSVAETGEQYF
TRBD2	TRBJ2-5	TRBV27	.	TGTGCCAGCAGTTTTTCAGAGCTAGCGGGATCAGAGACCCAGTACTTC	CASSFSELAGSETQYF
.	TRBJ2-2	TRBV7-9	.	TGTGCCAGCAGCTTAGATGGAGGCGGGGAGCTGTTTTTT	CASSLDGGGELFF
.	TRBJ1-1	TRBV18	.	TGTGCCAGCTCACCACCGGGGACAATTCACACTGAAGCTTTCTTT	CASSPPGTIHTEAFF
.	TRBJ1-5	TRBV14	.	TGTGCCAGCAGCCAGCAGGGATGGAATCAGCCCCAGCATTTT	CASSQQGWNQPQHF
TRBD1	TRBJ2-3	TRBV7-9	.	TGTGCCAGCAGCTTAACGATGGGACAGGGTTACACAGATACGCAGTATTTT	CASSLTMGQGYTDTQYF
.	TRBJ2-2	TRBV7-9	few	TGTGCCAGCAGCTCCCGCTCACAAAACACCGGGGAGCTGTTTTTT	CASSSRSQNTGELFF